This T cell receptor beta chain appears in the sequencing data of a study of cytomegalovirus exposure and HLA in healthy donors. At the level of the study: Around 78 million unique TCR sequences came from HLA-typed donors in an early release. Study-level points and caveats: Later analysis identified a missense DCLRE1C variant that was linked to TCR beta V- and J-gene trimming. Relative to equally common others, HLA-associated TCR beta chains showed greater clonal expansion in a later analysis.

V lost 4 bases, J lost 0 bases, and 6 bases stayed unmatched. The CDR3 spans 15 residues. The V gene's germline CDR1 is SGHDT and CDR2 YYEEEE. This PCR relied on a set of 60 Vbeta primers and 13 Jbeta primers. Assay used: immunoSEQ multiplex PCR; TCRdb lists only in-frame clones, some missing. The table records over 100,000 clones, approximately 78% of them present only once. As for this clone: Its antigen is undetermined.

Sequencing was done on a sample of PBMCs. This TCR was sampled from a man in his thirties or forties in good health and CMV-seropositive. This chain uses TRBV5-6 with TRBJ1-1, with 7 nucleotides matching TRBD1. This chain's CDR3 is CASSVTDRVNTEAFF. CDR3 coding DNA: TGTGCCAGCAGCGTAACTGACAGGGTGAACACTGAAGCTTTCTTT.